Listed here are 9 T cell receptor beta chains from one sample, sequenced in a study of shared clonotypes between healthy human individuals. Profiling relied on immunoSEQ multiplex PCR, and the TCRdb table lists in-frame clones only, not all of them. Seen here are 400,000 to 500,000 clones, about 79% observed once, and the top ten hold over 10%. Sequencing was performed on PBMCs. These TCRs come from a middle-aged woman in good health. Some clones in this sample may be carry-over from other donors' samples.

The genes are TRBV11-2 and TRBJ1-1; no reliable D call. The CDR3 extends over 13 amino acids. Germline CDR1 SGHAT, CDR2 FQNNGV. Trimming shortened V by 5 bases and J by 0 bases, and 7 bases separated the two germline ends. CDR3 coding DNA: TGTGCCAGCAGCCCCCAGCTGAACACTGAAGCTTTCTTT. Residues: CASSPQLNTEAFF. The variable domain in full, with the rest retrieved from reference TRBV11-2 and TRBJ1-1, is EAGVAQSPRYKIIEKRQSVAFWCNPISGHATLYWYQQILGQGPKLLIQFQNNGVVDDSQLPKDRFSAERLKGVDSTLKIQPAKLEDSAVYLCASSPQLNTEAFFGQGTRLTVV.

V usage is TRBV27 and J usage is TRBJ1-4; D uncertain. Per germline, CDR1 MNHEY and CDR2 SMNVEV (reference sequence). Trimming took 10 bases from V and 0 from J, leaving 15 bases between them. CDR3 size: 15 residues. This CDR3 is CATPGPATTNEKLFF. CDR3 nucleotide sequence: TGTGCCACCCCGGGTCCAGCTACAACTAATGAAAAACTGTTTTTT.

As regards this clone: Since a much larger clone is just one base distant, this may be a read error. J is TRBJ1-2 and V is TRBV5-6; maybe TRBD1 (5 bases). This CDR3 spans 13 amino acids. Germline V gives CDR1 SGHDT, CDR2 YYEEEE. The CDR3 sequence: CVSRADTVYGYTF. CDR3 nucleotide sequence: TGTGTCAGCAGGGCTGACACTGTCTATGGCTACACCTTC.

V is TRBV5-1 and J is TRBJ2-2, with TRBD2 matching over 14 bases. The V gene end was trimmed by 4 bases and the J gene end by 0 bases; junction bases not matched to a gene: 2. Germline V gene lookup returns CDR1 SGHRS and CDR2 YFSETQ. This CDR3 has 17 residues. CDR3 region: CASSRGLAGANTGELFF. The CDR3 region has the DNA TGCGCCAGCAGCCGGGGACTAGCGGGGGCGAACACCGGGGAGCTGTTTTTT.

This clone was counted between two and nine times. This chain uses TRBV6-6 with TRBJ1-5; D remains ambiguous. There are 14 residues in the CDR3. The V and J ends lost 2 bases and 6 bases respectively, with 11 bases between them. From germline, CDR1 is MNHNY and CDR2 SVGAGI (reference sequence). Here the CDR3 DNA reads TGTGCCAGCAGTTACGAGAGCTTTAGTCAGCCCCAGCATTTT. Protein product: CASSYESFSQPQHF.

This clone was observed once. A single base separates this from a much larger clone, so it may be a read error. Other DNA variants within this sample encode the same CDR3. The chain is built from TRBV29-1 and TRBJ1-1; D uncertain. This CDR3 spans 12 amino acids. CDR1 is SQVTM, CDR2 ANQGSEA, per germline. DNA of the CDR3: TGCAGCGTTGAAGGTTTGAACACCGAAGCTTTCTTT. Residues: CSVEGLNTEAFF.

This chain uses TRBV28 with TRBJ2-7; 10 bases fit TRBD2. CDR1 and CDR2 (germline): MDHEN, SYDVKM. This CDR3 has 15 amino acids. J was trimmed by 0 bases and V by 5 bases; bases with no gene match: 4. The chain's CDR3 is CASSGLAVPSYEQYF. The CDR3 DNA reads as TGTGCCAGCAGTGGACTAGCGGTACCCTCCTACGAGCAGTACTTC.

The rearrangement links TRBV2 to TRBJ2-7; 7 nucleotides agree with TRBD2. Germline-derived CDR1 and CDR2 are SNHLY and FYNNEI. Germline trimming cut 5 bases from V and 1 base from J; bases unmatched to any gene: 11. This CDR3 contains 16 residues. CDR3 in DNA: TGTGCCAGCAGTTTCCTTACGACTAGCTTTTCCTACGAGCAGTACTTC. This codes for CASSFLTTSFSYEQYF. Looking up the rest from reference TRBV2 and TRBJ2-7 gives the full variable domain: EPEVTQTPSHQVTQMGQEVILRCVPISNHLYFYWYRQILGQKVEFLVSFYNNEISEKSEIFDDQFSVERPDGSNFTLKIRSTKLEDSAMYFCASSFLTTSFSYEQYFGPGTRLTVT.

Note on this clone: This likely stems from a read error, as it lies one base from a far larger clone. This chain's CDR3 is CASSRGPGGSTDTQYF. CDR3 coding DNA: TGTGCCAGCAGCCGTGGCCCCGGGGGTAGCACAGATACGCAGTATTTT. The V gene is TRBV5-4, the J gene TRBJ2-3; perhaps TRBD2 as D (6 bases). Germline lookup yields CDR1 SGHNT and CDR2 YYREEE (reference sequence). This CDR3 region has 16 residues. V lost 4 bases to trimming and J lost 0 bases, with 15 bases between them. Complete variable domain (other parts from reference TRBV5-4 and TRBJ2-3): ETGVTQSPTHLIKTRGQQVTLRCSSQSGHNTVSWYQQALGQGPQFIFQYYREEENGRGNFPPRFSGLQFPNYSSELNVNALELDDSALYLCASSRGPGGSTDTQYFGPGTRLTVL.